This section outlines one TCR beta chain sequence together with its context. Its antigen is not identified. TCRdb's table, derived via immunoSEQ multiplex PCR, lists solely in-frame clones and lacks some. Of a few hundred thousand clones in the sample, 90% were seen once. The data belong to a study of cytomegalovirus exposure and HLA in healthy donors. Overall study results and limits: Testing in vitro showed a few CMV-associated chains specific for CMV antigens. Whilst most TCR sequences proved rare, a subset of public TCRs occurred across many donors. Cytomegalovirus association was listed for under 200 TCR beta chains.

Trimming removed 10 bases from V and 1 base from J; junction bases left unmatched: 16. This CDR3 is built from 17 residues. Germline lookup yields CDR1 PRHDT and CDR2 FYEKMQ (reference sequence). The 120-subject validation cohort, separate from the roughly 700-subject first cohort, included the donors. The TCR was taken from a woman aged 18-29 years in good health and CMV-seronegative. The rearrangement links TRBV13 to TRBJ1-5, with 7 bases matching TRBD1. Sequenced input: PBMCs. This CDR3 is CAKQKNKTGWSNQPQHF. The CDR3 region has the DNA TGTGCCAAGCAAAAAAATAAGACAGGGTGGAGCAATCAGCCCCAGCATTTT. The whole variable domain, filled in from reference TRBV13 and TRBJ1-5, reads AAGVIQSPRHLIKEKRETATLKCYPIPRHDTVYWYQQGPGQDPQFLISFYEKMQSDKGSIPDRFSAQQFSDYHSELNMSSLELGDSALYFCAKQKNKTGWSNQPQHFGDGTRLSIL.